These T cell receptor beta chains were read from a single sample in a study of cytomegalovirus exposure and HLA in healthy donors. Profiling relied on immunoSEQ multiplex PCR, and the TCRdb table lists in-frame clones only, not all of them. The sample holds approximately 230,000 clones, roughly 87% seen once. Sequencing input: PBMCs. These TCRs come from a man between 18 and 35 years old in good health and CMV-seropositive. CDR3s include the opening cysteine and the closing phenylalanine or tryptophan. Fields, in order: CDR3 DNA, CDR3 protein, V gene, CDR3 length, D gene, J gene, clone size. A D gene is named only where the DNA matches it firmly. Size values are once, few and many counts, or a class for expanded clones, and some rows have none.

TGTGCCAGCAGCAAACTCGACAATGAAGCTTTCTTT	CASSKLDNEAFF	TRBV27	12	.	TRBJ1-1	once
TGTGCCAGCAGCTTAGCCGGGACTAGCGAAGGATGGGAGCAGTTCTTC	CASSLAGTSEGWEQFF	TRBV7-9	16	TRBD2	TRBJ2-1	.
TGTGCCAGCAGTTTTCTAACCGGGACTAGCGAACACAATGAGCAGTTCTTC	CASSFLTGTSEHNEQFF	TRBV27	17	TRBD2	TRBJ2-1	.
TGTGCCAGCTCACCCCGGGACAGGGTTTACGAGCAGTACTTC	CASSPRDRVYEQYF	TRBV18	14	TRBD1	TRBJ2-7	.
TGTGCCAGCAGGGGACTGACAGGAGGGAACACTGAAGCTTTCTTT	CASRGLTGGNTEAFF	TRBV6-6	15	.	TRBJ1-1	.
TGTGCCAGCAGCTTAGTTCGCGGAGAGAGCTCCTACGAGCAGTACTTC	CASSLVRGESSYEQYF	TRBV7-2	16	.	TRBJ2-7	.
TGTGCCAGCAGTTTATGGCGACGGGTGGGGGGCTACACCTTC	CASSLWRRVGGYTF	TRBV28	14	.	TRBJ1-2	few
TGTGCCTGGAGGGGGACAGGGGGCTACTATGGCTACACCTTC	CAWRGTGGYYGYTF	TRBV30	14	TRBD1	TRBJ1-2	.
TGTGCCATCAGTGAAGGGGACAGGGGGGTTAGCGAGCAGTACTTC	CAISEGDRGVSEQYF	TRBV10-3	15	TRBD1	TRBJ2-7	.
TGCAGCGTTGCCCCGCTAGTCGGGTCCTACGAGCAGTACTTC	CSVAPLVGSYEQYF	TRBV29-1	14	.	TRBJ2-7	.
TGTGCCAGCATTCTGACTGGCCATGAGCAGTTCTTC	CASILTGHEQFF	TRBV5-5	12	.	TRBJ2-1	once
TGCGCCAGCAGCTACGGACAGGGGGCCACTGAGCAGTTCTTC	CASSYGQGATEQFF	TRBV5-1	14	TRBD1	TRBJ2-1	.
TGTGCCAGCAGCTCCCTTGGGGGGCGTACCTACGAGCAGTACTTC	CASSSLGGRTYEQYF	TRBV7-2	15	.	TRBJ2-7	.
TGCAGCGTTGAAGGGGGGAGGGGAGGCGGAAAGACCCAGTACTTC	CSVEGGRGGGKTQYF	TRBV29-1	15	TRBD2	TRBJ2-5	.
TGTGCCAGCAGCTTATCCGACCCAGGGGTGAGGGCTTTCTTT	CASSLSDPGVRAFF	TRBV7-9	14	.	TRBJ1-1	few
TGTGCCAGCAGCTGGGGAGAGGCGCGCTCGAGCTACGAGCAGTACTTC	CASSWGEARSSYEQYF	TRBV7-9	16	.	TRBJ2-7	.
TGTGCCAGCAGCCCGGGGGACACCTACGAGCAGTACTTC	CASSPGDTYEQYF	TRBV5-6	13	.	TRBJ2-7	.
TGTGCCAGCAGCCAAAGGGGGGGGCTATTCAATGAGCAGTTCTTC	CASSQRGGLFNEQFF	TRBV7-9	15	.	TRBJ2-1	.
TGCGCCAGCAGCTTGGGACTAGCGGGATTGTACGAGCAGTACTTC	CASSLGLAGLYEQYF	TRBV5-1	15	TRBD2	TRBJ2-7	.
TGTGCCAGTTGCGGAGGGAGTGACGGGGAGCTGTTTTTT	CASCGGSDGELFF	TRBV6-6	13	.	TRBJ2-2	.
TGTGCCTGGAGACGGACTAGCGGGAGCTACGAGCAGTACTTC	CAWRRTSGSYEQYF	TRBV30	14	TRBD2	TRBJ2-7	.
TGCGCCAGCAGCCAAGGCCAGGCTAACTATGGCTACACCTTC	CASSQGQANYGYTF	TRBV4-1	14	.	TRBJ1-2	many
TGTGCCAGCAGCTCGGGACTAGCGGGTGAGCAGTTCTTC	CASSSGLAGEQFF	TRBV7-8	13	TRBD2	TRBJ2-1	.
TGTGCCAGCAGTTTTGGACAGCTCACCAACTATGGCTACACCTTC	CASSFGQLTNYGYTF	TRBV28	15	.	TRBJ1-2	.
TGTGCCAGCAGCTTGATTGGGGGCTCGTTAGGAACTAACTATGGCTACACCTTC	CASSLIGGSLGTNYGYTF	TRBV11-2	18	.	TRBJ1-2	.